The next 25 T cell receptor beta chains were all read from a single sample in a study of T cell repertoires in cytomegalovirus infection. No antigen has been assigned to these receptors. TCRdb called the reads again in MiXCR, with one record for every CDR3 protein. The sample consists of approximately 730,000 distinct CDR3 sequences, about 28% of them appearing once. The material was cultured CD8+ T cells from PBMCs, obtained from culture after CMV antigen stimulation. The receptors stem from a human donor in good health (CMV status not recorded). Some clones in this sample may be carry-over from other donors' samples.

The chain has TRBV15 and TRBJ1-6; the D is unclear. V lost 7 bases, J lost 4 bases, and 11 bases lay in between. The CDR3 spans 14 residues. Per the germline V gene, CDR1 is LNHNV and CDR2 is YYDKDF (reference sequence). CDR3 DNA: TGTGCCACCAAACCGGAAGGGTATAATTCACCCCTCCACTTT. Translated: CATKPEGYNSPLHF.

This rearrangement joins TRBV6-5 to TRBJ1-2; D is perhaps TRBD1 (6 bases). Germline V CDR1 and CDR2: MNHEY, SVGAGI. This CDR3 contains 13 residues. Between the trimmed V and J ends, which lost 5 bases and 8 bases, there was a span of 15 bases. Here the CDR3 DNA reads TGTGCCAGCAGTCCGACAGGACATGGCGGCTACACCTTC. Translating gives CASSPTGHGGYTF.

The V call is TRBV19, the J call TRBJ1-5; possibly TRBD1 for D (5 bases). CDR3 size: 15 residues. CDR1 is LNHDA, CDR2 SQIVND, per germline (reference sequence). Trimming shortened V by 3 bases and J by 2 bases, and 11 bases separated the two germline ends. CDR3 amino acids: CASSMGRAGNQPQHF. CDR3 nucleotides: TGTGCCAGTAGTATGGGCAGGGCAGGCAATCAGCCCCAGCATTTT. The variable domain in full, with the rest retrieved from reference TRBV19 and TRBJ1-5, is DGGITQSPKYLFRKEGQNVTLSCEQNLNHDAMYWYRQDPGQGLRLIYYSQIVNDFQKGDIAEGYSVSREKKESFPLTVTSAQKNPTAFYLCASSMGRAGNQPQHFGDGTRLSIL.

The chain couples TRBV5-4 to TRBJ2-1, with 11 bases lining up with TRBD2. The germline CDR1 and CDR2 sequences are SGHNT and YYREEE (reference sequence). V lost 4 bases, J lost 0 bases, and 9 bases stayed unmatched. This CDR3 region has 18 residues. The CDR3: CASSQLAGGLSSYNEQFF. Written as DNA, the CDR3 is TGTGCCAGCAGCCAGCTAGCGGGGGGCCTGAGCTCCTACAATGAGCAGTTCTTC.

The chain is built from TRBV5-6 and TRBJ1-2; possibly TRBD1 for D (5 bases). The CDR3 runs 14 residues. V was shortened by 0 bases and J by 2 bases, with 8 bases between the two germline ends. The germline CDR1 and CDR2 sequences are SGHDT and YYEEEE. The CDR3 DNA sequence: TGTGCCAGCAGCTTGGTGACAGAGAACTATGGCTACACCTTC. It codes for CASSLVTENYGYTF.

The chain joins TRBV7-9 to TRBJ2-2; TRBD1 might be the D (8 bases). The CDR3 has 16 residues. The ends were cut back, 4 bases at V and 0 bases at J, with 12 bases in the middle. CDR1 is SEHNR and CDR2 is FQNEAQ in the germline V gene (reference sequence). As DNA, the CDR3 is TGTGCCAGCAGCTCACAGGGGGGGGCGAACACCGGGGAGCTGTTTTTT. It specifies CASSSQGGANTGELFF.

This clonotype was counted a few times. The chain couples TRBV5-1 to TRBJ2-5; 14 nucleotides line up with TRBD2. This CDR3 comprises 19 residues. Unmatched junction bases numbered 7, after V lost 0 bases and J lost 0 bases. Germline lookup yields CDR1 SGHRS and CDR2 YFSETQ. CDR3 amino acids: CASSLEGLAGGAYQETQYF. The CDR3 DNA is TGCGCCAGCAGCTTGGAAGGACTAGCGGGGGGAGCCTACCAAGAGACCCAGTACTTC. Full variable domain (missing parts from reference TRBV5-1 and TRBJ2-5): KAGVTQTPRYLIKTRGQQVTLSCSPISGHRSVSWYQQTPGQGLQFLFEYFSETQRNKGNFPGRFSGRQFSNSRSEMNVSTLELGDSALYLCASSLEGLAGGAYQETQYFGPGTRLLVL.

This chain connects TRBV13 to TRBJ2-2; perhaps TRBD1 as D (5 bases). Germline V gene sequence: CDR1 PRHDT, CDR2 FYEKMQ (reference sequence). The CDR3 extends over 17 amino acids. V dropped 4 bases and J dropped 4 bases, with 19 bases sitting between them. CDR3 sequence: CASSSQAGIAPTGELFF. DNA of the CDR3: TGTGCCAGCAGCTCCCAAGCAGGGATCGCTCCCACCGGGGAGCTGTTTTTT.

This chain links TRBV5-1 with TRBJ2-1, with D perhaps TRBD1 (6 bases). This CDR3 comprises 14 residues. Germline values: CDR1 SGHRS, CDR2 YFSETQ. Trimming cost V 4 bases and J 7 bases, with 15 bases left between them. CDR3 residues: CASSPTDSLNEQFF. In nucleotides, the CDR3 is TGCGCCAGCAGCCCGACGGACAGTCTAAATGAGCAGTTCTTC. The variable domain in full, with the rest retrieved from reference TRBV5-1 and TRBJ2-1, is KAGVTQTPRYLIKTRGQQVTLSCSPISGHRSVSWYQQTPGQGLQFLFEYFSETQRNKGNFPGRFSGRQFSNSRSEMNVSTLELGDSALYLCASSPTDSLNEQFFGPGTRLTVL.

This clonotype was seen many times. The genes are TRBV6-2 or TRBV6-3 and TRBJ2-3; D may be TRBD2 (6 bases). This CDR3 has 17 residues. Germline CDR1 is MNHEY and CDR2 is SVGEGT. V was shortened by 6 bases and J by 4 bases, with 23 bases between the two germline ends. CDR3 DNA sequence: TGTGCCAGCAGCGAGGACCCCAGCGGGCCGACAGCAGATACGCAGTATTTT. This encodes CASSEDPSGPTADTQYF.

There are many counts of this clonotype. The rearrangement links TRBV7-6 to TRBJ1-1; 9 nucleotides agree with TRBD1. With 5 bases clipped from V and 2 bases from J, the junction kept 12 bases outside the gene matches. This CDR3 is 17 amino acids long. From germline, CDR1 is SGHVS and CDR2 FNYEAQ. Written as DNA, the CDR3 is TGTGCCAGCAGCCTCGCGGGACAGGGAGAAATCAACACTGAAGCTTTCTTT. Amino acid sequence: CASSLAGQGEINTEAFF.

This clonotype was picked up a small number of times. Here the CDR3 DNA reads TGCGCCAGCAGCCAAGATCATGACCTACCCCCCTATGGCTACACCTTC. It is translated as CASSQDHDLPPYGYTF. V is TRBV4-3 and J is TRBJ1-2; D is uncertain. CDR3 size: 16 residues. Germline lookup yields CDR1 LGHNA and CDR2 YSLEER. Deletions cut 0 bases from V and 4 bases from J, with 15 bases between.

This clonotype occurred a few times. This chain joins TRBV29-1 and TRBJ2-1; TRBD1 might be the D (5 bases). The germline gives CDR1 SQVTM, CDR2 ANQGSEA. V was trimmed by 1 base and J by 7 bases, leaving 11 bases between them. The CDR3 extends over 13 amino acids. The DNA of the CDR3 is TGCAGCGTTGAAGGTCAGGGTACGAATGAGCAGTTCTTC. It encodes CSVEGQGTNEQFF.

The V and J genes are TRBV28 and TRBJ2-3; TRBD2 aligns across 14 bases. Germline assignment: CDR1 MDHEN and CDR2 SYDVKM. With 1 base clipped from V and 6 bases from J, the junction kept 9 bases outside the gene matches. This CDR3 region has 18 residues. The DNA for the CDR3 is TGTGCCAGCAGTTTATTCGGACTAGCGGGGGGTGACCCGGATACGCAGTATTTT. Amino acids: CASSLFGLAGGDPDTQYF.

Only a few counts were recorded for this clonotype. This chain's CDR3 is CASSYSSGGFGEQFF. CDR3 sequence (DNA): TGTGCCAGCAGTTACTCGAGCGGGGGATTTGGTGAGCAGTTCTTC. J is TRBJ2-1 and V is TRBV6-5, with 8 bases aligning to TRBD2. J was trimmed by 9 bases and V by 0 bases; bases with no gene match: 7. The V gene's germline CDR1 is MNHEY and CDR2 SVGAGI. The CDR3 is 15 amino acids.

The chain uses TRBV2 and TRBJ1-6; D is unclear. V was shortened by 0 bases and J by 0 bases, with 9 bases between the two germline ends. Germline V gives CDR1 SNHLY, CDR2 FYNNEI. The CDR3 covers 17 residues. The CDR3 is CASSEASGSSYNSPLHF. The CDR3 DNA reads TGTGCCAGCAGTGAAGCGTCAGGAAGCTCCTATAATTCACCCCTCCACTTT.

Concerning this clonotype: Mismatch with germline at one junction end may stem from a read error. The chain carries TRBV9 and TRBJ1-2, with D perhaps matching TRBD1 (6 bases). The germline V gene encodes CDR1 SGDLS and CDR2 YYNGEE. The CDR3 is 17 residues long. The CDR3: CASSLPQGGGVNYGYIF. CDR3 nucleotide sequence: TGTGCCAGCAGCCTTCCACAGGGAGGTGGGGTTAACTATGGCTACATCTTC.

The chain has TRBV28 and TRBJ2-1; D call uncertain. This CDR3 is 17 amino acids long. Germline CDR1 MDHEN, CDR2 SYDVKM. V was pared by 4 bases and J by 0 bases, with 16 bases between. CDR3 sequence: CASSSPTTPSSYNEQFF. CDR3 bases: TGTGCCAGCAGTTCCCCCACCACGCCAAGCTCCTACAATGAGCAGTTCTTC.

This clonotype was counted a few times. This rearrangement joins TRBV7-9 to TRBJ2-7, with 10 bases fitting TRBD1. The V and J ends lost 5 bases and 6 bases, in that order; junction bases with no gene match: 22. CDR3 length: 19 amino acids. Germline lookup yields CDR1 SEHNR and CDR2 FQNEAQ (reference sequence). This CDR3 is CASSRTGTGEPPLSGEQYF. The CDR3 bases are TGTGCCAGCAGCAGAACCGGGACAGGGGAACCCCCCCTATCCGGCGAGCAGTACTTC.

This clonotype has only a few counts. This sequence joins TRBV28 and TRBJ1-2; D may be TRBD1 (5 bases). Germline CDR1 is MDHEN and CDR2 is SYDVKM. The CDR3 sequence is 16 residues long. V was cut by 6 bases and J by 8 bases, with 25 bases left in between. The CDR3 protein is CASSATLTRGVGGYTF. The DNA of the CDR3 is TGTGCCAGCAGCGCCACCTTAACCCGAGGGGTAGGAGGCTACACCTTC.

There are a few counts of this clonotype. This may come from a read error, since a much larger clone is one base off. The J gene is TRBJ2-2, the V gene TRBV4-1; unclear D gene. CDR1 is MGHRA and CDR2 is YSYEKL in the germline V gene. This CDR3 is 13 amino acids long. V lost 0 bases to trimming and J lost 5 bases, with 4 bases between them. DNA of the CDR3: TGCGCCAGCAGCCAAGATCGGACCGGGGAGCTGTTTTTT. It is translated as CASSQDRTGELFF.

The chain couples TRBV5-4 to TRBJ2-4; D is tentatively TRBD1 or TRBD2 (5 bases each). V was shortened by 4 bases and J by 3 bases, with 11 bases between the two germline ends. The length of the CDR3 is 14 residues. Per germline, CDR1 SGHNT and CDR2 YYREEE (reference sequence). DNA for the CDR3: TGTGCCAGCAGCGCCAGGGACGTCAAAAACATTCAGTACTTC. It codes for CASSARDVKNIQYF. Full variable domain (remainder filled in from reference TRBV5-4 and TRBJ2-4): ETGVTQSPTHLIKTRGQQVTLRCSSQSGHNTVSWYQQALGQGPQFIFQYYREEENGRGNFPPRFSGLQFPNYSSELNVNALELDDSALYLCASSARDVKNIQYFGAGTRLSVL.

The chain has TRBV15 and TRBJ1-5; D remains ambiguous. V was clipped by 0 bases and J by 7 bases, with 10 bases between them. The germline V gene has CDR1 LNHNV and CDR2 YYDKDF (reference sequence). This CDR3 comprises 14 residues. The CDR3 nucleotides read TGTGCCACCAGCAGAGATCTTGGGGAGCAGCCCCAGCATTTT. It is translated as CATSRDLGEQPQHF. Full variable domain (remainder filled in from reference TRBV15 and TRBJ1-5): DAMVIQNPRYQVTQFGKPVTLSCSQTLNHNVMYWYQQKSSQAPKLLFHYYDKDFNNEADTPDNFQSRRPNTSFCFLDIRSPGLGDTAMYLCATSRDLGEQPQHFGDGTRLSIL.

V gene TRBV4-2 combines with J gene TRBJ2-1, with D perhaps matching TRBD1 (6 bases). The ends were cut back, 8 bases at V and 6 bases at J, with 11 bases in the middle. The CDR3 is 12 residues long. Germline V gene data show CDR1 as LGHNA and CDR2 as YNFKEQ. CDR3 in DNA: TGTGCCAGCCTGACAGGAACCAATGAGCAGTTCTTC. Amino acid sequence: CASLTGTNEQFF.

This clonotype was recorded a few times. The chain employs TRBV7-9 and TRBJ1-5, with 7 bases aligning to TRBD1. The V gene's germline CDR1 is SEHNR and CDR2 FQNEAQ (reference sequence). The CDR3 loop spans 18 amino acids. Trimming cost V 1 base and J 0 bases; bases outside gene matches: 9. CDR3 sequence: CASSLVGQHKSSNQPQHF. CDR3 bases: TGTGCCAGCAGCTTAGTGGGACAGCATAAATCTAGCAATCAGCCCCAGCATTTT.